The clone carrying this T cell receptor beta chain was counted at least ten times. As yet, its antigen is unknown. This sample was taken from a study of T cells in Graves' hyperthyroidism and ophthalmopathy. V was clipped by 3 bases and J by 2 bases, with 0 bases between them. CDR1 and CDR2 from the germline V gene are SGHNT and YYREEE (reference sequence). This CDR3 has 12 amino acids. The source material, RNA transcripts, was used to amplify TCR beta CDR3 regions. In the first-round RT-PCR of the TCR CDR3, the HTBI primer set was used. TCRdb analysed the multiplex PCR reads with MiXCR anew, one entry per CDR3 protein. The repertoire holds around 560,000 distinct CDR3 sequences, with 16% as singletons. Exclusion of a patient resulted from uncontrolled infection, other autoimmune disease, pregnancy or lactation. The authors took PBMCs from 8 to 10 ml fresh peripheral blood. Study-level findings and limits: Blood also contained most expanded thyroid clonotypes above 0.001. A model using 13 V-J features told ophthalmopathy apart from stable hyperthyroidism.

This clonotype was sampled from a woman aged 18-29 years with Graves' hyperthyroidism. This rearrangement joins TRBV5-4 to TRBJ1-6; D is unresolved. The specimen sequenced was blood. The CDR3 coding sequence is TGTGCCAGCAGCTCCTATAATTCACCCCTCCACTTT. Translated: CASSSYNSPLHF.